This T cell receptor (beta chain) was found in a study of response to subunit inactivated influenza vaccine. Study-level results: Authors suggested that a seasonal influenza vaccination recruits few new T cells each time.

TCRdb ran MiXCR on the RT-PCR reads and lists one entry per CDR3 protein. The sample carries more than 700,000 distinct CDR3 sequences, around 21% recorded once. V lost 5 bases, J lost 5 bases, and 11 bases stayed unmatched. Germline V gene data show CDR1 as SGHRS and CDR2 as YFSETQ. The CDR3 runs to 15 residues. Only a few counts were recorded for this clonotype. The antigen is not known. The clonotype originates from a man aged 50-60 years who received an inactivated influenza vaccine. The V gene is TRBV5-1, the J gene TRBJ1-2; 8 positions agree with TRBD1. Sequencing was performed on PBMCs from blood, taken roughly 5 days after vaccination. Here the CDR3 DNA reads TGCGCCAGCAGTACTATCCCAGGGGGCGTGTATGGCTACACCTTC. Translation gives CASSTIPGGVYGYTF.